This TCR beta chain was obtained from a study of T cell responses to AZD1222 COVID-19 vaccine. Overall study results and limits: Seropositive at baseline were only a handful of AZD1222 recipients. Females made up more of the donors, who were largely white British, and clonal diversity may have come out too low.

Produced via immunoSEQ multiplex PCR; TCRdb's table is partial and in-frame only. Of approximately 110,000 clones listed, roughly 87% are singletons. The V gene lost 1 base and the J gene lost 5 bases, with 5 bases spanning the gap. From germline, CDR1 is LNHNV and CDR2 YYDKDF (reference sequence). The CDR3 spans 13 residues. Comments on this clone: Its antigen is unidentified.

The sequencing used peripheral blood, collected on day 0 of AZD1222 vaccination. This chain links TRBV15 with TRBJ1-4, with a tentative D call TRBD1 (5 bases). This clonotype originated in an adult in good health. CDR3 residues: CATSRGGNEKLFF. CDR3 DNA sequence: TGTGCCACCAGCAGAGGGGGGAATGAAAAACTGTTTTTT.